The sequence of this T cell receptor (beta chain) was determined in a study of blood T cell repertoires in COVID-19. The overall study: Donors in the United States, Italy and Spain gave samples during acute or convalescent COVID-19. Nucleic acid was either cDNA or gDNA, and it came from T cells, B-cell-depleted T cells, or PBMCs.

In the original workflow: Estimated nucleated cell counts came from reference gene primer amplification. The method was immunoSEQ multiplex PCR; TCRdb's version includes in-frame clones alone and lacks a portion of them. D and trimming come from the DNA, and the V and J calls and clone size come from that table. Seen here are about 210,000 clones, roughly 75% observed once, and the top ten hold 7.2%. The CDR3 has 16 amino acids. Germline V lookup: CDR1 SNHLY, CDR2 FYNNEI. V lost 2 bases and J lost 4, with 16 bases in between. The sequence derives from a woman between 65 and 79 years old with acute or convalescent COVID-19. The chain links TRBV2 to TRBJ2-3; no firm D call. Sequenced input: peripheral blood. CDR3 nucleotide sequence: TGTGCCAGCAGTGAAAGTCAGGTGATAGGATCAGATACGCAGTATTTT. Translation: CASSESQVIGSDTQYF.